The present entry profiles one TCR beta chain with its context. What it binds is unknown. Deletions cut 5 bases from V and 1 base from J, with 8 bases between. This CDR3 has 13 residues. CDR1 and CDR2 from the germline V gene are SGHRS and YFSETQ. The entry originates in a study of STAT3 mutations in large granular lymphocyte leukemia. Study details: Over half of T-LGLL patients had one or more immunosuppressive regimens. Study results and limitations: Every T-cell large granular lymphocyte leukemia patient had at least one immunodominant TCR beta clonotype. Sampling intervals varied between patients and samples.

Average productive template count per sample was approximately 41,000. Clones were sequenced by immunoSEQ multiplex PCR, and TCRdb holds only the in-frame ones, with some missing. Of roughly 2,700 clones in the sample, approximately 66% were seen once. The material sequenced was peripheral blood mononuclear cells. The source of this sequence is a man in his fifties or sixties with T-cell large granular lymphocyte leukemia. Some clones in this sample may be carry-over from other donors' samples. The chain uses TRBV5-1 and TRBJ2-3; no definite D call. Here the CDR3 DNA reads TGCGCCAGCAGTTCGGACCGCACAGATACGCAGTATTTT. Protein: CASSSDRTDTQYF.